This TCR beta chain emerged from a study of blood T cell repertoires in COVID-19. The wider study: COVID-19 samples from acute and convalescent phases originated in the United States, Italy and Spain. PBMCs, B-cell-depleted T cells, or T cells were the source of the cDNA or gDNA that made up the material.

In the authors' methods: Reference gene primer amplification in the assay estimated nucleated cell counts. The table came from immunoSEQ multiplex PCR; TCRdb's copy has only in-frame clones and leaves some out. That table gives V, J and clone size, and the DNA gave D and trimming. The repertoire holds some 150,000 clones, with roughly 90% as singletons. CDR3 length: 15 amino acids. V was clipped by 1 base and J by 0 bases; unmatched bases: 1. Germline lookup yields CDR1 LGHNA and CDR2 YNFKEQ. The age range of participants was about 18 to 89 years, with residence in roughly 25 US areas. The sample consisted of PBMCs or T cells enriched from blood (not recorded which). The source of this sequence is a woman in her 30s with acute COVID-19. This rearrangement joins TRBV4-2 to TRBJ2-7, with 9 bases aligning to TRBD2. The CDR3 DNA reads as TGTGCCAGCAGCCAAGGACTAGCGGACTCCTACGAGCAGTACTTC. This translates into CASSQGLADSYEQYF.